This paragraph reports one T cell receptor beta chain. This specimen comes from a study of T cell changes during pregnancy in multiple sclerosis. Clones were read by immunoSEQ multiplex PCR, and TCRdb kept only the in-frame ones, dropping some. The table records around 21,000 clones, 70% to 90% of them present only once. The V gene end was trimmed by 5 bases and the J gene end by 1 base; junction bases not matched to a gene: 6. From germline, CDR1 is LNHDA and CDR2 SQIVND (reference sequence). The CDR3 has 16 residues. The sequence came from a female donor in good health, enrolled as a control in a pregnancy study. The material sequenced was CD8+ T cells from peripheral blood mononuclear cells, taken after pregnancy. This chain links TRBV19 with TRBJ2-1, with 9 bases that match TRBD1. This CDR3 is CASSADRGNSYNEQFF. The CDR3 DNA reads as TGTGCCAGTAGTGCTGACAGGGGGAATTCCTACAATGAGCAGTTCTTC.